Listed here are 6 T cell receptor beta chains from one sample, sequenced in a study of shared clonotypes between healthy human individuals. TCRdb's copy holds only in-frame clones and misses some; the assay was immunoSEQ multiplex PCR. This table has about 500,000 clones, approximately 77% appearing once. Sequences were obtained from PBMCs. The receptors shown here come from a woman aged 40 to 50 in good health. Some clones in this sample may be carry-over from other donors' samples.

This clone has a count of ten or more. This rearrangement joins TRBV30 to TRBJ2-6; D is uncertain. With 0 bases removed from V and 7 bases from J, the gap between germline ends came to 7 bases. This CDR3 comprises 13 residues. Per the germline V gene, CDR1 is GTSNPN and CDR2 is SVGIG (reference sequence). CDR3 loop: CAWSVQLANVLTF. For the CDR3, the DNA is TGTGCCTGGAGTGTACAACTAGCCAACGTCCTGACTTTC.

The CDR3 DNA reads TGTGCCAGCAGTGATTACAGGGTCAACGGCTACACCTTC. Protein sequence: CASSDYRVNGYTF. This rearrangement joins TRBV25-1 to TRBJ1-2, with D possibly being TRBD1 (6 bases). Germline V gives CDR1 MGHDK, CDR2 SYGVNS. V dropped 3 bases and J dropped 8 bases, with 13 bases sitting between them. The CDR3 spans 13 residues.

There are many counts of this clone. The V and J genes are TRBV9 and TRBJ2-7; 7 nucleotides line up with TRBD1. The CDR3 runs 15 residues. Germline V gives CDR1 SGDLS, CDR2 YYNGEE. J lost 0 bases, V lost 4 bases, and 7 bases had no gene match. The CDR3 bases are TGTGCCAGCAGCCCACGCACAGGGGCCTCCTACGAGCAGTACTTC. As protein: CASSPRTGASYEQYF.

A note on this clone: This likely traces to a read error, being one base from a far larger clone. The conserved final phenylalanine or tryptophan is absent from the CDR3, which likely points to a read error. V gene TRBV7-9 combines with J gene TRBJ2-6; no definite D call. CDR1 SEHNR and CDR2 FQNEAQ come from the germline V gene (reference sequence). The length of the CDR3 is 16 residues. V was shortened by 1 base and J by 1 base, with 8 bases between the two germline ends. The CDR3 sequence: CASSLGLGSGANVLTY. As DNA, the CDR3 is TGTGCCAGCAGCTTAGGCTTGGGGTCTGGGGCCAACGTCCTGACTTAC.

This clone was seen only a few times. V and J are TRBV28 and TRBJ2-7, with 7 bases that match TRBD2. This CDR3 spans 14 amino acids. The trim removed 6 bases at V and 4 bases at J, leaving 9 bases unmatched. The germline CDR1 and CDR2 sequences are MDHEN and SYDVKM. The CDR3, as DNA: TGTGCCAGCAGCCCCGGGTGGGAGGGATACGAGCAGTACTTC. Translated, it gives CASSPGWEGYEQYF.

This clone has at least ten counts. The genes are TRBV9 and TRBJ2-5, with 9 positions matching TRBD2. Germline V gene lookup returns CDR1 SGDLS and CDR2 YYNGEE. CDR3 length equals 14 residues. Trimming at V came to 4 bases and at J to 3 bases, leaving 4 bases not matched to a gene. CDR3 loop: CASSFSGSEETQYF. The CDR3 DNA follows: TGTGCCAGCAGCTTTAGCGGGAGCGAAGAGACCCAGTACTTC.